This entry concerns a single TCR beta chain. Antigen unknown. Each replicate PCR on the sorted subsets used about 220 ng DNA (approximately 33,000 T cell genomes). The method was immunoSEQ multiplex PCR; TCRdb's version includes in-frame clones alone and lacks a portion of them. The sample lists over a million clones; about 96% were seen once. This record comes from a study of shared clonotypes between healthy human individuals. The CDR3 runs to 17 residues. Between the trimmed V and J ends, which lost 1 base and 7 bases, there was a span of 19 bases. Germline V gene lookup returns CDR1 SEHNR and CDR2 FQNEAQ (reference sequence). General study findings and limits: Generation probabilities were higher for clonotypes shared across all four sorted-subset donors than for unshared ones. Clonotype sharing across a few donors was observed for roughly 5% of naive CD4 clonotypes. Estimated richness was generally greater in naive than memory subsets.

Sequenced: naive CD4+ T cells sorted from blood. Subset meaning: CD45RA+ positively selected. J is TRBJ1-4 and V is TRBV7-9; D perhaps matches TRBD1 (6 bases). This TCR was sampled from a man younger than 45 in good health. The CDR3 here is CASSLVLQGLLGEKLFF. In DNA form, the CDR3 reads TGTGCCAGCAGCTTAGTTCTACAGGGCTTACTAGGTGAAAAACTGTTTTTT.